This T cell receptor (beta chain) was documented in a study of blood T cell repertoires in COVID-19. Repertoires were generated with immunoSEQ multiplex PCR, while TCRdb's copy carries only in-frame clones and drops some. The sample lists 100,000 or so clones, over 75% occurring once. Germline values: CDR1 SSHAT, CDR2 FNYEAQ (reference sequence). The CDR3 loop spans 11 amino acids. Concerning this clone itself: Sequence at one end of the junction differs from germline and may be a read error.

The material sequenced was peripheral blood. The TCR sequence derives from a man aged 55 to 69 with acute or convalescent COVID-19. V and J are TRBV7-7 and TRBJ2-5, with D uncertain. CDR3 sequence: CASSFKETQYF. In DNA form, the CDR3 reads TGTGCTAGCAGCTTTAAAGAGACCCAGTACTTC.